The 8 T cell receptor beta chains below were found in one sample sequenced in a study of cytomegalovirus exposure and HLA in healthy donors. 60 Vbeta and 13 Jbeta primers were used in PCR. TCRdb's table, derived via immunoSEQ multiplex PCR, lists solely in-frame clones and lacks some. Of roughly 140,000 clones in the sample, just under 70% are singletons; the top ten hold about 4.5%. The specimen was PBMCs. Receptor source: a man in his sixties in good health and CMV-seronegative.

The chain recombines TRBV29-1 with TRBJ2-7; 7 nucleotides agree with TRBD1. Germline CDR1 SQVTM, CDR2 ANQGSEA. The CDR3 is made up of 14 amino acids. Trimming at V came to 4 bases and at J to 2 bases, leaving 8 bases not matched to a gene. CDR3: CSVGFGDRPYEQYF. CDR3 coding DNA: TGCAGCGTTGGTTTCGGGGACAGACCCTACGAGCAGTACTTC.

The chain carries TRBV7-9 and TRBJ1-2, with 7 bases lining up with TRBD1. The junction had 10 bases not matched to a gene; V was cut back by 5 bases and J by 4 bases. The germline CDR1 and CDR2 sequences are SEHNR and FQNEAQ (reference sequence). The CDR3 consists of 15 residues. The CDR3 loop reads CASSPGDSWFYGYTF. In DNA, the CDR3 is TGTGCCAGCAGCCCTGGGGACAGCTGGTTCTATGGCTACACCTTC.

Turning to this clone: The same CDR3 arises from other DNA sequences in this sample as well. The V and J genes are TRBV19 and TRBJ1-5; D remains ambiguous. V lost 3 bases and J lost 0, with 6 bases in between. This CDR3 is built from 14 residues. Germline CDR1 and CDR2: LNHDA and SQIVND (reference sequence). DNA of the CDR3: TGTGCCAGTAGTATCAGTTATAGCAATCAGCCCCAGCATTTT. Amino acids: CASSISYSNQPQHF.

This clone was seen a single time. The chain links TRBV13 to TRBJ2-7, with 7 bases aligning to TRBD1. J was trimmed by 2 bases and V by 3 bases; bases with no gene match: 4. The CDR3 consists of 14 residues. Germline V gives CDR1 PRHDT, CDR2 FYEKMQ (reference sequence). CDR3 region: CASSFGQATYEQYF. The DNA of the CDR3 is TGTGCCAGCAGCTTTGGACAGGCCACCTACGAGCAGTACTTC. Supplemented by reference TRBV13 and TRBJ2-7, the full variable domain reads AAGVIQSPRHLIKEKRETATLKCYPIPRHDTVYWYQQGPGQDPQFLISFYEKMQSDKGSIPDRFSAQQFSDYHSELNMSSLELGDSALYFCASSFGQATYEQYFGPGTRLTVT.

The J gene is TRBJ1-5, the V gene TRBV30, with 8 bases identical to TRBD1. Germline V gives CDR1 GTSNPN, CDR2 SVGIG (reference sequence). V shed 1 base, J shed 4 bases, and the junction held 3 bases outside the gene matches. The CDR3 runs 14 residues. The CDR3 DNA sequence: TGTGCCTGGAGTGGGGACAGGAATAATCAGCCCCAGCATTTT. Amino acids: CAWSGDRNNQPQHF.

The chain links TRBV5-1 to TRBJ2-2, with D tentatively TRBD2 (6 bases). Deletions cut 4 bases from V and 4 bases from J, with 20 bases between. This CDR3 region has 17 residues. Germline CDR1 is SGHRS and CDR2 is YFSETQ. CDR3 amino acids: CASSQSPGGGTTGELFF. The CDR3 coding sequence is TGCGCCAGCAGCCAGAGCCCCGGGGGTGGAACCACCGGGGAGCTGTTTTTT.

V gene TRBV29-1 combines with J gene TRBJ2-5; the match to TRBD1 covers 8 bases. V shed 5 bases and J 6 bases; nucleotides not matched to a gene: 8. Germline assignment: CDR1 SQVTM and CDR2 ANQGSEA. This CDR3 has 13 amino acids. The CDR3 region is CSVSLTGAKTQYF. Here the CDR3 DNA reads TGCAGCGTTTCCCTGACAGGGGCGAAGACCCAGTACTTC.

Turning to this clone: The germline gene is not matched at one end of the junction; a read error may be the cause. The chain combines TRBV20-1 with TRBJ2-3, with TRBD2 matching 8 bases. Germline V gene sequence: CDR1 DFQATT, CDR2 SNEGSKA (reference sequence). The length of the CDR3 is 11 residues. The CDR3 loop is CSARAGAGGPF. Here the CDR3 DNA reads TGCAGTGCTAGAGCTGGGGCGGGAGGCCCTTTT.